The clone carrying this TCR beta chain has just a few counts. The antigen is not known. The V and J ends lost 6 bases and 5 bases, in that order; junction bases with no gene match: 18. Germline V CDR1 and CDR2: ENHRY, SYGVKD. This CDR3 contains 17 residues. This entry comes from a study of T cell repertoires in cytomegalovirus infection. Whole-study results and caveats: What dominated the ex vivo response were HLA-C-restricted CMV-specific TCR beta clonotypes.

One entry per CDR3 protein, called by TCRdb with MiXCR from the reads. The table shows nearly 650,000 distinct CDR3 sequences, with approximately 24% occurring only once. This receptor was identified in a human donor in good health (CMV status not recorded). Some clones in this sample may be carry-over from other donors' samples. V and J are TRBV10-3 and TRBJ1-2; 7 positions agree with TRBD1. Sequenced sample: CD8+ T cells from PBMCs. This CDR3 reads CAIRDLLPGQRTYGYTF. As DNA, the CDR3 is TGTGCCATCAGAGATTTGCTCCCGGGACAGAGGACTTATGGCTACACCTTC.